These T cell receptor beta chains were read from a single sample in a study of PD-L1 blockade in urothelial cancer. Sequenced by immunoSEQ multiplex PCR; TCRdb stores in-frame clones only, minus some. The sample comprises some 80,000 clones, about nine tenths of which are singletons, and around 5% rests with the top ten. The sequencing here drew on PBMCs, taken around atezolizumab (anti-PD-L1) treatment. The receptors originated from a woman aged 65 to 85 with urothelial cancer. Each CDR3 is given with its conserved first and last residue. Each record gives: CDR3 length, clone size, J gene, V gene, D gene, CDR3 protein, CDR3 DNA. The D gene is left open where the match is weak. Not every row has a clone size; where given, it reads once, few, many or a size class.

cdr3_length: 14
clone_size: few
j_call: TRBJ1-1
v_call: TRBV19
d_call: NA
cdr3_aa: CASMVLRGNTEAFF
cdr3_nt: TGTGCCAGTATGGTGCTGCGGGGGAACACTGAAGCTTTCTTT

cdr3_length: 15
clone_size: once
j_call: TRBJ2-7
v_call: TRBV19
d_call: TRBD1
cdr3_aa: CASSATPGQLYEQYF
cdr3_nt: TGTGCCAGTAGCGCTACTCCGGGACAGCTCTACGAGCAGTACTTC

cdr3_length: 15
clone_size: NA
j_call: TRBJ1-1
v_call: TRBV7-2
d_call: NA
cdr3_aa: CASSFQGGADTEAFF
cdr3_nt: TGTGCCAGCAGCTTCCAAGGGGGTGCCGACACTGAAGCTTTCTTT

cdr3_length: 14
clone_size: NA
j_call: TRBJ2-7
v_call: TRBV7-9
d_call: TRBD1
cdr3_aa: CASSRTGDSYEQYF
cdr3_nt: TGTGCCAGCAGCCGGACAGGGGACTCCTACGAGCAGTACTTC

cdr3_length: 14
clone_size: NA
j_call: TRBJ2-7
v_call: TRBV18
d_call: TRBD1
cdr3_aa: CASSQGQGPYEQYF
cdr3_nt: TGTGCCAGCTCACAGGGACAGGGGCCCTACGAGCAGTACTTC

cdr3_length: 13
clone_size: NA
j_call: TRBJ1-1
v_call: TRBV30
d_call: NA
cdr3_aa: CAWSVTSPAEAFF
cdr3_nt: TGTGCCTGGAGTGTAACCTCGCCGGCTGAAGCTTTCTTT

cdr3_length: 15
clone_size: NA
j_call: TRBJ1-5
v_call: TRBV6-1
d_call: NA
cdr3_aa: CASSEGAGFGQPQHF
cdr3_nt: TGTGCCAGCAGTGAAGGGGCAGGGTTTGGTCAGCCCCAGCATTTT

cdr3_length: 13
clone_size: NA
j_call: TRBJ2-5
v_call: TRBV6-5
d_call: NA
cdr3_aa: CASREQGRETQYF
cdr3_nt: TGTGCCAGCAGAGAACAGGGTCGGGAGACCCAGTACTTC

cdr3_length: 13
clone_size: NA
j_call: TRBJ1-2
v_call: TRBV27
d_call: NA
cdr3_aa: CASTSTGVYGYTF
cdr3_nt: TGTGCCAGCACCTCCACAGGAGTTTATGGCTACACCTTC

cdr3_length: 16
clone_size: NA
j_call: TRBJ1-2
v_call: TRBV7-9
d_call: TRBD1
cdr3_aa: CASSRWDRGRNYGYTF
cdr3_nt: TGTGCCAGCAGCCGTTGGGACAGGGGGAGAAACTATGGCTACACCTTC

cdr3_length: 16
clone_size: NA
j_call: TRBJ1-3
v_call: TRBV4-1
d_call: TRBD1
cdr3_aa: CASSPGQENSGNTIYF
cdr3_nt: TGCGCCAGCAGCCCGGGACAGGAGAACTCTGGAAACACCATATATTTT

cdr3_length: 13
clone_size: NA
j_call: TRBJ1-1
v_call: TRBV5-4
d_call: NA
cdr3_aa: CATQDSMNTEAFF
cdr3_nt: TGTGCCACCCAGGACAGTATGAACACTGAAGCTTTCTTT

cdr3_length: 16
clone_size: NA
j_call: TRBJ2-7
v_call: TRBV7-2
d_call: TRBD1
cdr3_aa: CASSLAGDRAFREQYF
cdr3_nt: TGTGCCAGCAGCTTAGCGGGGGACAGGGCGTTTCGGGAGCAGTACTTC

cdr3_length: 15
clone_size: NA
j_call: TRBJ2-2
v_call: TRBV19
d_call: TRBD1
cdr3_aa: CASSGRDRDTGELFF
cdr3_nt: TGTGCCAGTAGTGGCCGGGACAGGGACACCGGGGAGCTGTTTTTT

cdr3_length: 19
clone_size: NA
j_call: TRBJ2-3
v_call: TRBV10-3
d_call: TRBD2
cdr3_aa: CAISDRGFTSGASTDTQYF
cdr3_nt: TGTGCCATCAGTGATAGGGGGTTTACTAGCGGGGCCAGCACAGATACGCAGTATTTT

cdr3_length: 14
clone_size: NA
j_call: TRBJ1-2
v_call: TRBV7-2
d_call: NA
cdr3_aa: CASSSRVQGYGYTF
cdr3_nt: TGTGCCAGCAGCTCTCGAGTTCAGGGTTATGGCTACACCTTC

cdr3_length: 13
clone_size: NA
j_call: TRBJ1-2
v_call: TRBV10-3
d_call: NA
cdr3_aa: CAISSTDNYGYTF
cdr3_nt: TGTGCCATCAGTTCGACAGACAACTATGGCTACACCTTC

cdr3_length: 15
clone_size: NA
j_call: TRBJ1-1
v_call: TRBV14
d_call: NA
cdr3_aa: CASSHQEDMNTEAFF
cdr3_nt: TGTGCCAGCAGCCACCAGGAAGATATGAACACTGAAGCTTTCTTT

cdr3_length: 16
clone_size: once
j_call: TRBJ2-2
v_call: TRBV6-5
d_call: NA
cdr3_aa: CASSYEELAFTGELFF
cdr3_nt: TGTGCCAGCAGTTACGAAGAACTAGCCTTCACCGGGGAGCTGTTTTTT

cdr3_length: 14
clone_size: NA
j_call: TRBJ2-7
v_call: TRBV10-3
d_call: TRBD1
cdr3_aa: CASRPDRAAYEQYF
cdr3_nt: TGTGCCTCCCGACCGGACAGGGCCGCCTACGAGCAGTACTTC

cdr3_length: 16
clone_size: once
j_call: TRBJ1-1
v_call: TRBV4-2
d_call: NA
cdr3_aa: CASSQGPRMGGREAFF
cdr3_nt: TGTGCCAGCAGCCAAGGCCCTCGGATGGGAGGCCGTGAAGCTTTCTTT

cdr3_length: 13
clone_size: NA
j_call: TRBJ2-7
v_call: TRBV6-1
d_call: TRBD1
cdr3_aa: CASLRDRHYEQYF
cdr3_nt: TGTGCCAGCCTCCGGGACAGGCACTACGAGCAGTACTTC

cdr3_length: 15
clone_size: NA
j_call: TRBJ2-2
v_call: TRBV15
d_call: TRBD1
cdr3_aa: CATSRRKQGTGELFF
cdr3_nt: TGTGCCACCAGTAGGAGGAAACAGGGGACCGGGGAGCTGTTTTTT

cdr3_length: 16
clone_size: NA
j_call: TRBJ2-1
v_call: TRBV19
d_call: TRBD2
cdr3_aa: CASSTIAGGSYNEQFF
cdr3_nt: TGTGCCAGTAGTACTATAGCGGGGGGCTCCTACAATGAGCAGTTCTTC

cdr3_length: 18
clone_size: NA
j_call: TRBJ1-5
v_call: TRBV7-2
d_call: NA
cdr3_aa: CASSLGIKRSSWNQPQHF
cdr3_nt: TGTGCCAGCAGCTTAGGAATAAAGAGGAGCAGTTGGAATCAGCCCCAGCATTTT

cdr3_length: 16
clone_size: NA
j_call: TRBJ1-3
v_call: TRBV5-6
d_call: NA
cdr3_aa: CASSSEQGFVGNTIYF
cdr3_nt: TGTGCCAGCAGCTCAGAACAGGGATTCGTCGGAAACACCATATATTTT

cdr3_length: 15
clone_size: NA
j_call: TRBJ1-5
v_call: TRBV2
d_call: NA
cdr3_aa: CASSALGGGGQPQHF
cdr3_nt: TGTGCCAGCAGTGCCCTCGGGGGAGGCGGTCAGCCCCAGCATTTT

cdr3_length: 17
clone_size: few
j_call: TRBJ2-3
v_call: TRBV28
d_call: NA
cdr3_aa: CASSLWNPSTSTDTQYF
cdr3_nt: TGTGCCAGCAGTTTATGGAATCCTAGCACTAGCACAGATACGCAGTATTTT

cdr3_length: 13
clone_size: NA
j_call: TRBJ1-3
v_call: TRBV11-2
d_call: NA
cdr3_aa: CASSRDIGNTIYF
cdr3_nt: TGTGCCAGCAGCCGGGACATCGGAAACACCATATATTTT

cdr3_length: 15
clone_size: NA
j_call: TRBJ2-2
v_call: TRBV4-1
d_call: NA
cdr3_aa: CASSQAHRAPGELFF
cdr3_nt: TGCGCCAGCAGCCAGGCCCACAGGGCTCCCGGGGAGCTGTTTTTT

cdr3_length: 15
clone_size: NA
j_call: TRBJ1-6
v_call: TRBV5-6
d_call: TRBD1
cdr3_aa: CASSLADRVASPLHF
cdr3_nt: TGTGCCAGCAGCTTGGCCGACAGGGTAGCTTCACCCCTCCACTTT

cdr3_length: 15
clone_size: NA
j_call: TRBJ2-3
v_call: TRBV28
d_call: NA
cdr3_aa: CASSPSDSTGDTQYF
cdr3_nt: TGTGCCAGCAGTCCCTCGGACTCCACGGGAGATACGCAGTATTTT

cdr3_length: 15
clone_size: NA
j_call: TRBJ1-5
v_call: TRBV5-8
d_call: NA
cdr3_aa: CASRGVGGSNQPQHF
cdr3_nt: TGTGCCAGCAGGGGCGTGGGGGGAAGCAATCAGCCCCAGCATTTT

cdr3_length: 15
clone_size: NA
j_call: TRBJ1-5
v_call: TRBV5-1
d_call: TRBD1
cdr3_aa: CASSLEGASNQPQHF
cdr3_nt: TGCGCCAGCAGCTTGGAGGGGGCGAGCAATCAGCCCCAGCATTTT

cdr3_length: 18
clone_size: NA
j_call: TRBJ2-1
v_call: TRBV27
d_call: NA
cdr3_aa: CASSLSSFYARSYNEQFF
cdr3_nt: TGTGCCAGCAGTTTATCTAGTTTTTACGCACGGTCCTACAATGAGCAGTTCTTC

cdr3_length: 13
clone_size: NA
j_call: TRBJ1-2
v_call: TRBV5-5
d_call: TRBD1
cdr3_aa: CASSSGTDYGYTF
cdr3_nt: TGTGCCAGCAGCTCTGGGACAGACTATGGCTACACCTTC

cdr3_length: 15
clone_size: NA
j_call: TRBJ2-3
v_call: TRBV5-1
d_call: TRBD1
cdr3_aa: CASSLSTGDTDTQYF
cdr3_nt: TGCGCCAGCAGCTTGTCAACAGGGGACACAGATACGCAGTATTTT